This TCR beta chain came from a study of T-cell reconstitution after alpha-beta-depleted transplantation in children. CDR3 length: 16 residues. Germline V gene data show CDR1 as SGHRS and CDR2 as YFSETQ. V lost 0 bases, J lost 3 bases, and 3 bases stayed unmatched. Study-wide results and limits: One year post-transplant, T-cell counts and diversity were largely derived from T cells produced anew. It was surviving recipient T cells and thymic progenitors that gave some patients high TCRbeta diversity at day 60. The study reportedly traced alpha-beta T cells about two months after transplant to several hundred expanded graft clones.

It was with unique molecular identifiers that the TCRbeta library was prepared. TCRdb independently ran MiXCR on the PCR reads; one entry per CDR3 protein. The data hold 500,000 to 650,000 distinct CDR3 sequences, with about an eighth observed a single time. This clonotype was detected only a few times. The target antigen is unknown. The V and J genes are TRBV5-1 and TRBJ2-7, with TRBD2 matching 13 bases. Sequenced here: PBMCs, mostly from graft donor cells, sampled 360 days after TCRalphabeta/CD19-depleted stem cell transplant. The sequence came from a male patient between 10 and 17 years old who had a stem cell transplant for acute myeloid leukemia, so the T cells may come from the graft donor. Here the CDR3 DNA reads TGCGCCAGCAGCTTGGTAACTAGCGGGAGGGACTACGAGCAGTACTTC. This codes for CASSLVTSGRDYEQYF.